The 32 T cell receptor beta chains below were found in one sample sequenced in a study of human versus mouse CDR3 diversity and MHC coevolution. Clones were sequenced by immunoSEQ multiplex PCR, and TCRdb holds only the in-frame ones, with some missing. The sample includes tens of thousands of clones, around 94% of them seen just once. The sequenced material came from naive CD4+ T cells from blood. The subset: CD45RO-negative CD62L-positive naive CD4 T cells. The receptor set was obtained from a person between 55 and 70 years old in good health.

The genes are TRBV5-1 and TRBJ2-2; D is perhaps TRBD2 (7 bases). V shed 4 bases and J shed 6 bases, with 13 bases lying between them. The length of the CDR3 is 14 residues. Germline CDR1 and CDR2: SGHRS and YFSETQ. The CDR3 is CASSPGGGPGELFF. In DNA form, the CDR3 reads TGCGCCAGCAGCCCCGGCGGGGGCCCCGGGGAGCTGTTTTTT.

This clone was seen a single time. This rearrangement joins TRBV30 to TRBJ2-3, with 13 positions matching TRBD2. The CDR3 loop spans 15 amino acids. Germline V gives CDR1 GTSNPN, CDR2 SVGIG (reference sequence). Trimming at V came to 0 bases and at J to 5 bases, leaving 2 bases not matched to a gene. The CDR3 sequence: CAWSVLAGGGDTQYF. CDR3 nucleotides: TGTGCCTGGAGTGTACTAGCGGGGGGGGGAGATACGCAGTATTTT. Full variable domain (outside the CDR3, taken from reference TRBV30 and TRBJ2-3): SQTIHQWPATLVQPVGSPLSLECTVEGTSNPNLYWYRQAAGRGLQLLFYSVGIGQISSEVPQNLSASRPQDRQFILSSKKLLLSDSGFYLCAWSVLAGGGDTQYFGPGTRLTVL.

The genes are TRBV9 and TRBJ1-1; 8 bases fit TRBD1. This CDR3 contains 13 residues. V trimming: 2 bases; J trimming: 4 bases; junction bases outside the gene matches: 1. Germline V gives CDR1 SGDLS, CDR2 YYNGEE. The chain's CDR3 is CASSVQGATEAFF. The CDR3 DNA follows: TGTGCCAGCAGCGTTCAGGGGGCCACTGAAGCTTTCTTT.

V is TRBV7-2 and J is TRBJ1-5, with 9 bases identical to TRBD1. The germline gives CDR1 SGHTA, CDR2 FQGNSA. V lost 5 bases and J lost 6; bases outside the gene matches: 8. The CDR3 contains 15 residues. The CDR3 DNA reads TGTGCCAGCAGCACCCGGACAGGGGATGGTCAGCCCCAGCATTTT. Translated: CASSTRTGDGQPQHF.

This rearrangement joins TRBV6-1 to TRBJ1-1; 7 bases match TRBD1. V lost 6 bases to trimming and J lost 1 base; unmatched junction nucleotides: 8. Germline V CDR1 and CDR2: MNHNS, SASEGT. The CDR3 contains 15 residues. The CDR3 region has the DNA TGTGCCAGCAGCCTAAACAGGGACAGGAACACTGAAGCTTTCTTT. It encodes CASSLNRDRNTEAFF.

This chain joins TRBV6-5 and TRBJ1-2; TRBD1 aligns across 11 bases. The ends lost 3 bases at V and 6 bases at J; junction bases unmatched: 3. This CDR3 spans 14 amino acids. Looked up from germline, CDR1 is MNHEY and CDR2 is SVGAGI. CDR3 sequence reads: CASSYWGQGDGYTF. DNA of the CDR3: TGTGCCAGCAGTTATTGGGGACAGGGGGATGGCTACACCTTC.

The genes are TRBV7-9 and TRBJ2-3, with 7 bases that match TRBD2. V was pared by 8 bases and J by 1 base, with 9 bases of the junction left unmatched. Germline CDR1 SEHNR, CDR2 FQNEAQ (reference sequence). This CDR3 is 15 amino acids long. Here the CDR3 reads CASGRAGSGTDTQYF. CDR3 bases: TGTGCCAGCGGGAGAGCGGGATCAGGCACAGATACGCAGTATTTT.

The CDR3 sequence: CASSLEGTSLYF. CDR3 nucleotides: TGTGCCAGCAGCTTGGAAGGGACTAGCCTGTATTTT. The chain is built from TRBV5-4 and TRBJ2-3; TRBD2 matches 9 bases. The CDR3 extends over 12 amino acids. Trimming removed 0 bases from V and 14 bases from J; junction bases left unmatched: 4. CDR1 SGHNT and CDR2 YYREEE come from the germline V gene (reference sequence).

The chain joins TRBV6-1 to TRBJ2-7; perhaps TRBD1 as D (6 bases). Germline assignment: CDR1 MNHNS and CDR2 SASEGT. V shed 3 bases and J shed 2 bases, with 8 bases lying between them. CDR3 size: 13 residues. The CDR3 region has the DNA TGTGCCAGCAGTGACACAGGGCCCTACGAGCAGTACTTC. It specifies CASSDTGPYEQYF.

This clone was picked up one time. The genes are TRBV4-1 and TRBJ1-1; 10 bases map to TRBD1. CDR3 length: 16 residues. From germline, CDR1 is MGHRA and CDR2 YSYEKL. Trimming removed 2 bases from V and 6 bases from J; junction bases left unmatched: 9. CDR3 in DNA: TGCGCCAGCAGCCAATCCTCGGACAGGGGGTTCCCTGAAGCTTTCTTT. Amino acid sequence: CASSQSSDRGFPEAFF.

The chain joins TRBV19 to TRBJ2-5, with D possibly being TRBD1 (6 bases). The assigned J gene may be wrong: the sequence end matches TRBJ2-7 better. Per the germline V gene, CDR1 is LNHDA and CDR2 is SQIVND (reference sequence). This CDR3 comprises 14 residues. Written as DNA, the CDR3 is TGTGCCAGTAGTATTTCGGGACAAGACTACGAGCAGTACTTC. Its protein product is CASSISGQDYEQYF.

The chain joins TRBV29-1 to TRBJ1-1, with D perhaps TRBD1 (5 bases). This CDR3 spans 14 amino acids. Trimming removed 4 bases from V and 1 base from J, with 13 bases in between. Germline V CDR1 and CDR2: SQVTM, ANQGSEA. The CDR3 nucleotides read TGCAGCGTTGGTCGGAGAGACAGGAACACTGAAGCTTTCTTT. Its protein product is CSVGRRDRNTEAFF.

CDR3 sequence (DNA): TGTGCCAGCAGCTTTTTGGGCGCCTCCTGGAATGAGCAGTTCTTC. Residues: CASSFLGASWNEQFF. This chain connects TRBV7-2 to TRBJ2-1; D remains ambiguous. This CDR3 has 15 amino acids. Germline V gene data show CDR1 as SGHTA and CDR2 as FQGNSA. Trimming left V 3 bases short and J 7 bases short, with 16 bases between.

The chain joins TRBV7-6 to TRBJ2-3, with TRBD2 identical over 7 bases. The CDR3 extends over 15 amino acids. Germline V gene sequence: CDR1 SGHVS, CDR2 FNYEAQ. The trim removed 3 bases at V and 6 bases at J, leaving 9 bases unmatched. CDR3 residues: CASSLGGTVGDTQYF. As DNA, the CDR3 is TGTGCCAGCAGCTTGGGAGGGACTGTCGGGGATACGCAGTATTTT.

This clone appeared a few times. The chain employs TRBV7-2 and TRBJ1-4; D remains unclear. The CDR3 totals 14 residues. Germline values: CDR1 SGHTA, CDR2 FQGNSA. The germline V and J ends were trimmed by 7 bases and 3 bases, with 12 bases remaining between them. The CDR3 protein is CASTQGVPNEKLFF. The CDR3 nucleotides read TGTGCCAGCACCCAAGGAGTCCCTAATGAAAAACTGTTTTTT.

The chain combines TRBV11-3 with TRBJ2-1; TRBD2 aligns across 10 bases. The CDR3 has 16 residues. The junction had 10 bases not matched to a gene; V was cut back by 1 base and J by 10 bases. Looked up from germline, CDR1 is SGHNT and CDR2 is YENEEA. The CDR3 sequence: CASSLGLLAGSGEQFF. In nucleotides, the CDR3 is TGTGCCAGCAGCTTAGGCCTACTAGCGGGATCAGGCGAGCAGTTCTTC.

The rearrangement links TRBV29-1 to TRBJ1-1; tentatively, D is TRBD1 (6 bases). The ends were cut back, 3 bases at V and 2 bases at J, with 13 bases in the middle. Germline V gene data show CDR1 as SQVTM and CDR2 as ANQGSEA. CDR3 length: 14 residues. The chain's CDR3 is CSVDGPGQNTEAFF. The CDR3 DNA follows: TGCAGCGTTGATGGTCCGGGACAAAACACTGAAGCTTTCTTT.

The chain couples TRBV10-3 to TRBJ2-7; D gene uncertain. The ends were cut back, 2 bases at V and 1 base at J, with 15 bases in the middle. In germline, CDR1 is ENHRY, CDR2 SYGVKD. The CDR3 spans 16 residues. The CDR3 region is CAISEALTTLSYEQYF. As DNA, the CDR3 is TGTGCCATCAGTGAGGCTCTGACAACCCTTTCCTACGAGCAGTACTTC.

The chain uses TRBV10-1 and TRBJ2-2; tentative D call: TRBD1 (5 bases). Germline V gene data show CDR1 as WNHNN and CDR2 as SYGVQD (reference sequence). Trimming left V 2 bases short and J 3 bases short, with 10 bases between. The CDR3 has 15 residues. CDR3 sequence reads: CASSEDARDTGELFF. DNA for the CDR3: TGCGCCAGCAGTGAGGATGCCAGGGACACCGGGGAGCTGTTTTTT.

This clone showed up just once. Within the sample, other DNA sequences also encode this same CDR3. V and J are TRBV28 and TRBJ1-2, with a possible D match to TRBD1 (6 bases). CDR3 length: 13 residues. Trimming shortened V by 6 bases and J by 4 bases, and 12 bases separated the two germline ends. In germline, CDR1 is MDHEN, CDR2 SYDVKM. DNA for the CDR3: TGTGCCAGCAGCGCTGGACAGAGCTATGGCTACACCTTC. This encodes CASSAGQSYGYTF.

CDR3 bases: TGTGCCTGGAGTGTTAGGGGCGGTCGCTGGTCTGAAAACATTCAGTACTTC. It is translated as CAWSVRGGRWSENIQYF. The genes are TRBV30 and TRBJ2-4, with D possibly being TRBD1 (5 bases). The V gene lost 0 bases and the J gene lost 5 bases, with 20 bases spanning the gap. Germline assignment: CDR1 GTSNPN and CDR2 SVGIG (reference sequence). The CDR3 loop spans 17 amino acids.

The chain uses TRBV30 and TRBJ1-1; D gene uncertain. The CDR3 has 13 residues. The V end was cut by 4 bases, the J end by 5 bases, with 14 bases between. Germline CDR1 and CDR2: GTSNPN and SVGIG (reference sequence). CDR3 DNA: TGTGCCTGGACAGAGGTTCTTAATACTGAAGCTTTCTTT. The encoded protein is CAWTEVLNTEAFF.

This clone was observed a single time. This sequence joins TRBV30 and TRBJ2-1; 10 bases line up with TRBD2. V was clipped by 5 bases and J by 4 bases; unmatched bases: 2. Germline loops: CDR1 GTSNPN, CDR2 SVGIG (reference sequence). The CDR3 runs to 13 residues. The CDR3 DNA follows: TGTGCCTGGGGACTAGCGGTATACAATGAGCAGTTCTTC. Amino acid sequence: CAWGLAVYNEQFF.

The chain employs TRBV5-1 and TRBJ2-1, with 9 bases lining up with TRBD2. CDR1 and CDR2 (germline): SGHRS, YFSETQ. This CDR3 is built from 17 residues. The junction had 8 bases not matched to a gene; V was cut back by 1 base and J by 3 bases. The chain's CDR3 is CASSLQPGLANYNEQFF. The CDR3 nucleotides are TGCGCCAGCAGCTTGCAACCGGGACTAGCAAACTACAATGAGCAGTTCTTC.

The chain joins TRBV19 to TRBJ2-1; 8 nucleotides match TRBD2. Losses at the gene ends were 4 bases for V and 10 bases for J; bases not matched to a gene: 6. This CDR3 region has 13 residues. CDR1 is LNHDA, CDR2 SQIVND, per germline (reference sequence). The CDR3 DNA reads TGTGCCAGTAGTACCGGACTAGCTGGGGAGCAGTTCTTC. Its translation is CASSTGLAGEQFF.

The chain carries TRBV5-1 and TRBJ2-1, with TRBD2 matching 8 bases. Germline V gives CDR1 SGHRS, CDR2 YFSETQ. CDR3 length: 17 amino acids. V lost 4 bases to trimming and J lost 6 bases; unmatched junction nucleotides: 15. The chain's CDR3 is CASSGLTGLGGVNEQFF. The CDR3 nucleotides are TGCGCCAGCAGCGGCTTAACGGGACTAGGTGGGGTCAATGAGCAGTTCTTC.

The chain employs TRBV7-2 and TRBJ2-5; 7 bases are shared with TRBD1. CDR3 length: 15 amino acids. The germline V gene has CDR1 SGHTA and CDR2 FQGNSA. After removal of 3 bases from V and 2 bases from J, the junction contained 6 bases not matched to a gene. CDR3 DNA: TGTGCCAGCAGCTTTCAAAGGGGGCGGCAAGAGACCCAGTACTTC. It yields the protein CASSFQRGRQETQYF.

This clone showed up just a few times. CDR3 sequence: CAISESVSGPDGYTF. The CDR3 DNA reads TGTGCCATCAGTGAGTCGGTTTCAGGGCCCGATGGCTACACCTTC. The J gene is TRBJ1-2, the V gene TRBV10-3, with a weak D call TRBD1 (5 bases). Between the trimmed V and J ends, which lost 0 bases and 6 bases, there was a span of 14 bases. Germline assignment: CDR1 ENHRY and CDR2 SYGVKD. This CDR3 is built from 15 residues.

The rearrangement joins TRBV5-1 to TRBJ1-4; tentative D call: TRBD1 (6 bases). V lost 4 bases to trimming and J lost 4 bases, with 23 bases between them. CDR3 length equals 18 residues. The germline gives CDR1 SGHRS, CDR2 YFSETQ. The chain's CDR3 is CASSLTLGAEVINEKLFF. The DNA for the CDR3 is TGCGCCAGCAGCCTAACCTTGGGGGCAGAAGTTATTAATGAAAAACTGTTTTTT.

In DNA, the CDR3 is TGTGCCAGCACCGAGGAGGGGAATCCACCGCGGAGAGAAGCTTTCTTT. Protein product: CASTEEGNPPRREAFF. The chain combines TRBV2 with TRBJ1-1; possible D gene TRBD1, 5 bases. CDR3 length: 16 amino acids. V dropped 7 bases and J dropped 8 bases, with 26 bases sitting between them. Germline V lookup: CDR1 SNHLY, CDR2 FYNNEI.

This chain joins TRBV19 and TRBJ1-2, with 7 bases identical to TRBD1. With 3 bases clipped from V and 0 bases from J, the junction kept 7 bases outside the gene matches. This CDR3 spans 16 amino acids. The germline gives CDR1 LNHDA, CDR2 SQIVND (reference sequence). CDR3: CASSMPVTGPNYGYTF. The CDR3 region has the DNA TGTGCCAGTAGTATGCCGGTGACAGGGCCTAACTATGGCTACACCTTC.

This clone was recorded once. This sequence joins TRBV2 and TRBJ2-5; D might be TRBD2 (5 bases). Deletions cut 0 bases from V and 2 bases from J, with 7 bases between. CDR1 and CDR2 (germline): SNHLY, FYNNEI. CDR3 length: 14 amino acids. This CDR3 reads CASSEAPGQETQYF. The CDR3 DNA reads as TGTGCCAGCAGTGAAGCTCCGGGACAAGAGACCCAGTACTTC.